This is a list of T cell receptor beta chains from one sample in a study of cytomegalovirus exposure and HLA in healthy donors. The assay was immunoSEQ multiplex PCR, and TCRdb's table has in-frame clones only and misses some. The profile covers about 120,000 clones, with 70% to 85% appearing a single time and approximately 1.4% taken by the ten largest. The sequencing input was PBMCs. The receptors come from a female donor in good health and CMV-seronegative. Each CDR3 is given with its conserved first and last residue. The order of the fields is D gene, V gene, J gene, clone size, CDR3 protein, CDR3 DNA. A D gene is named only where the DNA matches it firmly. A row's size may be missing; if present it is once, few, many or a size class.

-	TRBV6-6	TRBJ2-2	-	CASSYSNGELFF	TGTGCCAGCAGTTACTCCAACGGGGAGCTGTTTTTT
TRBD1	TRBV27	TRBJ1-2	-	CASSLSTGDYYGYTF	TGTGCCAGCAGTTTGTCGACAGGGGATTACTATGGCTACACCTTC
-	TRBV7-8	TRBJ1-2	-	CASSLVEGRSYGYTF	TGTGCCAGCAGCTTAGTTGAGGGAAGGAGCTATGGCTACACCTTC
TRBD2	TRBV6-5	TRBJ2-1	-	CASSSGLAGNEQFF	TGTGCCAGCAGTTCGGGACTAGCTGGGAATGAGCAGTTCTTC
TRBD2	TRBV15	TRBJ2-4	-	CATSRGGVLAKNIQYF	TGTGCCACCAGCAGGGGGGGGGTTCTGGCCAAAAACATTCAGTACTTC
TRBD2	TRBV6-4	TRBJ2-7	-	CASSEDSGSSYEQYF	TGTGCCAGCAGTGAGGATAGCGGGAGCTCCTACGAGCAGTACTTC
-	TRBV27	TRBJ2-1	-	CASSQISYNEQFF	TGTGCCAGCAGTCAGATCTCCTACAATGAGCAGTTCTTC
TRBD2	TRBV5-8	TRBJ2-7	once	CASGLAGVYEQYF	TGTGCCAGTGGACTAGCGGGGGTCTACGAGCAGTACTTC
-	TRBV6-5	TRBJ2-7	-	CASSWAGNSYEQYF	TGTGCCAGCAGTTGGGCAGGGAACTCCTACGAGCAGTACTTC
-	TRBV30	TRBJ1-1	-	CAWSASVNTEAFF	TGTGCCTGGAGTGCGAGCGTCAACACTGAAGCTTTCTTT
-	TRBV18	TRBJ2-5	-	CASSPLDTETQYF	TGTGCCAGCTCACCACTGGACACCGAGACCCAGTACTTC
TRBD1	TRBV10-3	TRBJ2-7	-	CAIWPGQMDYEQYF	TGTGCCATCTGGCCGGGACAGATGGACTACGAGCAGTACTTC
TRBD1	TRBV5-1	TRBJ2-3	-	CASSLDRGTDTQYF	TGCGCCAGCAGCCTGGACAGGGGCACAGATACGCAGTATTTT
-	TRBV7-9	TRBJ1-4	-	CASSLEGSSNEKLFF	TGTGCCAGCAGCTTAGAGGGGTCTTCTAATGAAAAACTGTTTTTT
-	TRBV6-5	TRBJ1-5	-	CASSKERSDQPQHF	TGTGCCAGCAGCAAGGAGAGGTCGGATCAGCCCCAGCATTTT
-	TRBV2	TRBJ1-6	few	CASSDSGFRSYNSPLHF	TGTGCCAGCAGTGACAGTGGATTCAGGTCCTATAATTCACCCCTCCACTTT
-	TRBV4-1	TRBJ1-2	-	CASSQGAGIRGYTF	TGCGCCAGCAGCCAAGGGGCGGGGATAAGGGGCTACACCTTC
TRBD1	TRBV27	TRBJ1-2	-	CASSFRDSRGYTF	TGTGCCAGCAGTTTCCGGGACAGCCGAGGCTACACCTTC
TRBD2	TRBV7-9	TRBJ2-1	-	CASSLGGGERSGRRNEQFF	TGTGCCAGCAGCTTAGGTGGAGGGGAGCGAAGCGGGAGACGGAATGAGCAGTTCTTC
-	TRBV4-3	TRBJ1-5	-	CASSQGSGVSNQPQHF	TGCGCCAGCAGCCAAGGCTCAGGGGTTAGCAATCAGCCCCAGCATTTT
-	TRBV28	TRBJ2-1	-	CASSLRDNEQFF	TGTGCCAGCAGTTTACGGGACAATGAGCAGTTCTTC
TRBD2	TRBV7-7	TRBJ2-3	-	CASSLAVAGPTDTQYF	TGTGCTAGCAGCTTAGCGGTAGCGGGCCCCACAGATACGCAGTATTTT
TRBD1	TRBV5-1	TRBJ1-1	-	CASSLQGQGGTEAFF	TGCGCCAGCAGTTTGCAGGGACAGGGAGGAACTGAAGCTTTCTTT
-	TRBV9	TRBJ2-3	-	CASSVAWGQATDTQYF	TGTGCCAGCAGCGTCGCCTGGGGGCAGGCCACAGATACGCAGTATTTT
-	TRBV29-1	TRBJ1-2	-	CSLGTDRRGGYTF	TGCAGCCTAGGAACTGACAGAAGGGGTGGCTACACCTTC
TRBD2	TRBV19	TRBJ2-2	-	CASKEASGRVTGELFF	TGTGCCAGTAAGGAAGCTAGCGGGAGGGTTACCGGGGAGCTGTTTTTT
TRBD1	TRBV7-3	TRBJ1-1	-	CASSSRQGGMAFF	TGTGCCAGCAGCTCCCGACAGGGGGGTATGGCTTTCTTT
-	TRBV7-2	TRBJ1-5	-	CASSLVWAGNSNQPQHF	TGTGCCAGCAGCTTAGTATGGGCGGGAAATAGCAATCAGCCCCAGCATTTT
-	TRBV7-8	TRBJ1-2	-	CASSFSGVGLKNYGYTF	TGTGCCAGCAGCTTTTCGGGTGTGGGTCTGAAGAACTATGGCTACACCTTC
-	TRBV6-5	TRBJ1-1	once	CASRREPGNTEAFF	TGTGCCAGCAGAAGAGAACCCGGGAACACTGAAGCTTTCTTT
-	TRBV25-1	TRBJ1-3	few	CASSSPTGPGNTIYF	TGTGCCAGCTCTTCCCCTACAGGGCCTGGAAACACCATATATTTT
TRBD2	TRBV4-2	TRBJ2-5	once	CASSPGGSNGETQYF	TGTGCCAGCAGCCCCGGCGGGAGTAACGGTGAGACCCAGTACTTC
-	TRBV9	TRBJ2-7	-	CASSVGQGNSYEQYF	TGTGCCAGCAGCGTAGGCCAGGGTAATTCCTACGAGCAGTACTTC
-	TRBV20-1	TRBJ2-7	-	CSARHGYEQYF	TGCAGTGCTAGGCACGGCTACGAGCAGTACTTC
-	TRBV4-2	TRBJ2-3	-	CASSPGVAATDTQYF	TGTGCCAGCAGCCCGGGGGTAGCGGCCACAGATACGCAGTATTTT
-	TRBV7-2	TRBJ1-2	once	CASSFRQQDGYTF	TGTGCCAGCAGCTTTCGACAGCAGGATGGCTACACCTTC
TRBD2	TRBV11-2	TRBJ2-1	-	CASSLTSGSYNEQFF	TGTGCCAGCAGCTTGACTAGCGGGAGCTACAATGAGCAGTTCTTC
-	TRBV29-1	TRBJ2-7	-	CSGSQGSPRYEQYF	TGCAGCGGCTCCCAGGGGTCTCCTCGCTACGAGCAGTACTTC
-	TRBV29-1	TRBJ2-7	-	CSVEIFEGAYEQYF	TGCAGCGTTGAAATTTTCGAAGGGGCCTACGAGCAGTACTTC
-	TRBV5-1	TRBJ1-3	-	CASRTTAGVNSGNTIYF	TGCGCCAGCAGAACCACAGCAGGGGTTAACTCTGGAAACACCATATATTTT
TRBD1	TRBV4-1	TRBJ1-4	-	CASSQVLGTGEGEKLFF	TGCGCCAGCAGCCAAGTATTGGGGACAGGGGAGGGTGAAAAACTGTTTTTT
-	TRBV14	TRBJ1-2	-	CASSTIRTGGYTF	TGTGCCAGCAGCACAATCCGGACTGGTGGCTACACCTTC
-	TRBV19	TRBJ2-7	-	CASSPRRVSYEQYF	TGTGCCAGTAGTCCCCGCAGGGTCTCCTACGAGCAGTACTTC
TRBD2	TRBV7-3	TRBJ2-1	-	CASSLLAPISGGYNEQFF	TGTGCCAGCAGCTTACTAGCCCCGATTAGCGGGGGATACAATGAGCAGTTCTTC
TRBD2	TRBV27	TRBJ2-3	-	CASPEERECADTQYF	TGTGCCAGCCCCGAGGAGCGGGAGTGCGCAGATACGCAGTATTTT
TRBD2	TRBV6-5	TRBJ2-1	-	CASINSGRGEQFF	TGTGCCAGCATTAATAGCGGGAGAGGCGAGCAGTTCTTC
TRBD1	TRBV2	TRBJ2-7	-	CASRWTGDEQYF	TGTGCCAGCCGCTGGACAGGGGACGAGCAGTACTTC
TRBD1	TRBV28	TRBJ2-7	-	CASSFTPSGTGYEQYF	TGTGCCAGCAGTTTCACCCCGTCCGGGACAGGCTACGAGCAGTACTTC
-	TRBV7-8	TRBJ1-5	-	CASSSASTGGVQHF	TGTGCCAGCAGCTCGGCAAGTACCGGGGGGGTCCAGCATTTC